The 26 T cell receptor beta chains listed next were all sequenced from one sample in a study of T cells in Graves' hyperthyroidism and ophthalmopathy. RNA transcripts yielded amplified TCR beta CDR3 regions. The HTBI primer set served for first-round RT-PCR of the TCR CDR3. TCRdb fed the multiplex PCR reads into MiXCR, producing one record per CDR3 protein. The sample consists of approximately 420,000 distinct CDR3 sequences, under 15% of them appearing once. Source material: blood. The receptors were gathered from a woman in her twenties or thirties with Graves' hyperthyroidism.

The chain joins TRBV7-9 to TRBJ2-1; 7 bases agree with TRBD2. Trimming took 8 bases from V and 5 from J; bases not matched to a gene: 6. Germline V gives CDR1 SEHNR, CDR2 FQNEAQ (reference sequence). CDR3 length: 13 residues. CDR3 bases: TGTGCCAGCGGGCTAGCGGTTAACAATGAGCAGTTCTTC. It codes for CASGLAVNNEQFF.

This clonotype has more than one count but fewer than ten. The chain recombines TRBV6-1 with TRBJ2-7, with D perhaps matching TRBD1 or TRBD2 (6 bases each). The CDR3 extends over 16 amino acids. Germline CDR1 MNHNS, CDR2 SASEGT. V gave up 1 base and J gave up 5 bases, with 18 bases separating them. The CDR3 reads CASSEEEGGGRDEQYF. CDR3 bases: TGTGCCAGCAGTGAAGAAGAGGGTGGGGGGCGAGACGAGCAGTACTTC.

This clonotype appeared once. V gene TRBV24-1 combines with J gene TRBJ2-3, with 11 bases that match TRBD2. V was pared by 4 bases and J by 10 bases, with 3 bases of the junction left unmatched. Per the germline V gene, CDR1 is KGHDR and CDR2 is SFDVKD. CDR3 length: 13 amino acids. CDR3 DNA sequence: TGTGCCACCAGTGAGCAGGGACTAGCGGCGCAGTATTTT. This codes for CATSEQGLAAQYF.

This clonotype was counted only a few times. The gene calls are TRBV20-1 and TRBJ2-6; 12 nucleotides line up with TRBD1. The CDR3 spans 20 residues. In germline, CDR1 is DFQATT, CDR2 SNEGSKA (reference sequence). V gave up 2 bases and J gave up 2 bases; unmatched junction bases: 13. Here the CDR3 DNA reads TGCAGTGCTAGACCACCCGCCGGGACAGGGGGCTACCCTGGGGCCAACGTCCTGACTTTC. This gives the protein CSARPPAGTGGYPGANVLTF.

In its sample, this clonotype was seen many times. The chain combines TRBV20-1 with TRBJ1-5; perhaps TRBD1 as D (6 bases). The V end was cut by 6 bases, the J end by 2 bases, with 14 bases between. The CDR3 runs to 14 residues. CDR1 and CDR2 from the germline V gene are DFQATT and SNEGSKA (reference sequence). Here the CDR3 reads CSATTSGGNQPQHF. The DNA for the CDR3 is TGCAGTGCAACCACTTCAGGGGGCAATCAGCCCCAGCATTTT.

This chain uses TRBV10-3 with TRBJ2-7; 8 bases match TRBD1. V lost 8 bases to trimming and J lost 0 bases; unmatched junction nucleotides: 12. CDR1 is ENHRY and CDR2 is SYGVKD in the germline V gene. This CDR3 has 16 residues. This CDR3 is CAISTADRANSYEQYF. CDR3 in DNA: TGTGCCATCTCCACCGCGGACAGGGCGAACTCCTACGAGCAGTACTTC.

The chain combines TRBV3-1 with TRBJ1-5; 7 bases align to TRBD1. The CDR3 runs 16 residues. Per the germline V gene, CDR1 is LGHDT and CDR2 is YNNKEL (reference sequence). Trimming cost V 2 bases and J 0 bases; bases outside gene matches: 4. CDR3 region: CASSQSGTDSNQPQHF. As DNA, the CDR3 is TGTGCCAGCAGCCAATCCGGGACAGATAGCAATCAGCCCCAGCATTTT.

This clonotype was detected ten times or more. The chain uses TRBV28 and TRBJ2-2; 10 nucleotides line up with TRBD2. The CDR3 extends over 16 amino acids. The germline CDR1 and CDR2 sequences are MDHEN and SYDVKM. V trimming: 7 bases; J trimming: 7 bases; junction bases outside the gene matches: 12. The DNA of the CDR3 is TGTGCCAGCAATTCAGGTCAACTAGCGGGAATCGGGGAGCTGTTTTTT. Protein sequence: CASNSGQLAGIGELFF.

The V and J genes are TRBV20-1 and TRBJ1-6; the D is unclear. Trimming cost V 3 bases and J 0 bases, with 15 bases left between them. Germline CDR1 is DFQATT and CDR2 is SNEGSKA (reference sequence). The CDR3 length is 17 residues. The CDR3 sequence is CSASPRQDSSYNSPLHF. The CDR3 nucleotides are TGCAGTGCTAGCCCCCGACAAGATAGCTCCTATAATTCACCCCTCCACTTT.

This clonotype was seen a handful of times. The chain links TRBV5-8 to TRBJ2-1; D is uncertain. The CDR3 consists of 13 residues. The ends were cut back, 3 bases at V and 5 bases at J, with 9 bases in the middle. Looked up from germline, CDR1 is SGHTS and CDR2 is YDEGEE. CDR3 nucleotide sequence: TGTGCCAGCAGCTCGGCAGGAGACAATGAGCAGTTCTTC. Translation gives CASSSAGDNEQFF.

This clonotype was counted at least ten times. The rearrangement uses TRBV27 and TRBJ2-3; 7 bases agree with TRBD1. CDR1 and CDR2 from the germline V gene are MNHEY and SMNVEV (reference sequence). Unmatched junction bases numbered 7, after V lost 5 bases and J lost 5 bases. The CDR3 is made up of 14 amino acids. The CDR3 loop reads CASSPDRAGDTQYF. For the CDR3, the DNA is TGTGCCAGCAGTCCCGACAGGGCTGGAGATACGCAGTATTTT.

This clonotype appeared many times. This chain connects TRBV3-1 to TRBJ1-5; D is undetermined. The CDR3 totals 15 residues. V lost 0 bases to trimming and J lost 1 base, with 7 bases between them. Germline V lookup: CDR1 LGHDT, CDR2 YNNKEL (reference sequence). The CDR3 protein is CASSQDAGSNQPQHF. The CDR3 DNA is TGTGCCAGCAGCCAAGATGCGGGAAGCAATCAGCCCCAGCATTTT.

This clonotype was detected many times. The genes are TRBV28 and TRBJ1-6; 7 bases are shared with TRBD1. V was pared by 4 bases and J by 5 bases, with 5 bases of the junction left unmatched. CDR3 size: 15 residues. Looked up from germline, CDR1 is MDHEN and CDR2 is SYDVKM. The chain's CDR3 is CASSSPTGNNSPLHF. CDR3 sequence (DNA): TGTGCCAGCAGTTCTCCGACAGGGAATAATTCACCCCTCCACTTT.

This clonotype has more than one count but fewer than ten. This sequence joins TRBV27 and TRBJ2-1, with D unclear. This CDR3 is built from 17 residues. Germline CDR1 and CDR2: MNHEY and SMNVEV (reference sequence). V was shortened by 0 bases and J by 0 bases, with 12 bases between the two germline ends. CDR3 DNA: TGTGCCAGCAGTTTATCTGGCCTTTTTAGCTCCTACAATGAGCAGTTCTTC. This encodes CASSLSGLFSSYNEQFF.

The V call is TRBV11-2, the J call TRBJ1-2; a weak D match, TRBD1 (5 bases). Per the germline V gene, CDR1 is SGHAT and CDR2 is FQNNGV. The CDR3 totals 14 residues. The V and J ends lost 6 bases and 4 bases respectively, with 15 bases between them. CDR3: CASRRDRGTYGYTF. CDR3 nucleotides: TGTGCCAGCAGACGAGATAGAGGGACCTATGGCTACACCTTC.

This clonotype was counted many times. The chain has TRBV11-2 and TRBJ1-4; D is uncertain. The germline gives CDR1 SGHAT, CDR2 FQNNGV. Trimming left V 0 bases short and J 7 bases short, with 18 bases between. This CDR3 contains 17 residues. The CDR3 sequence: CASSLDIRAVKGEKLFF. The CDR3 nucleotides read TGTGCCAGCAGCTTAGATATTCGGGCGGTTAAAGGTGAAAAACTGTTTTTT.

This clonotype was observed many times. V and J are TRBV28 and TRBJ2-5, with 9 bases lining up with TRBD2. CDR1 is MDHEN and CDR2 is SYDVKM in the germline V gene. Trimming took 6 bases from V and 0 from J; bases not matched to a gene: 8. The CDR3 extends over 16 amino acids. The CDR3 loop reads CASRTRLAENQETQYF. CDR3 bases: TGTGCCAGCAGGACGAGACTAGCGGAGAACCAAGAGACCCAGTACTTC.

This clonotype was found a few times. The rearrangement uses TRBV15 and TRBJ2-7, with D possibly TRBD1 on 6 matching bases. Germline assignment: CDR1 LNHNV and CDR2 YYDKDF (reference sequence). The CDR3 runs 14 residues. V was clipped by 3 bases and J by 0 bases, with 9 bases between them. The CDR3 is CATSSTGISYEQYF. The CDR3 nucleotides read TGTGCCACCAGCAGTACAGGGATCTCCTACGAGCAGTACTTC.

The table lists this clonotype with many counts. This chain connects TRBV6-5 to TRBJ2-1; D unresolved. CDR3 length: 13 residues. The V end lost 2 bases, the J end lost 2 bases, and 4 bases lay between the germline ends. Germline-derived CDR1 and CDR2 are MNHEY and SVGAGI. The CDR3, as DNA: TGTGCCAGCAGTTACGGGCCCTACAATGAGCAGTTCTTC. Its protein is CASSYGPYNEQFF.

This clonotype was seen many times. This CDR3 is CATSDRAENEKLFF. The DNA of the CDR3 is TGTGCCACCAGTGACCGGGCGGAAAATGAAAAACTGTTTTTT. The chain carries TRBV24-1 and TRBJ1-4; D call uncertain. V lost 4 bases to trimming and J lost 5 bases, with 10 bases between them. Germline CDR1 is KGHDR and CDR2 is SFDVKD. The CDR3 has 14 residues.

This clonotype was seen repeatedly, ten times or more. CDR3 sequence reads: CASSRGQRQETQYF. CDR3 DNA: TGTGCCAGCAGCCGTGGACAGCGCCAAGAGACCCAGTACTTC. The V call is TRBV11-2, the J call TRBJ2-5; D may be TRBD1 (6 bases). V was pared by 5 bases and J by 1 base, with 11 bases between. Germline V lookup: CDR1 SGHAT, CDR2 FQNNGV. CDR3 length: 14 residues.

The sample holds many counts of this clonotype. The chain recombines TRBV11-2 with TRBJ2-7; 9 nucleotides align to TRBD2. There are 16 residues in the CDR3. The ends lost 6 bases at V and 3 bases at J; junction bases unmatched: 12. Germline loops: CDR1 SGHAT, CDR2 FQNNGV. This CDR3 reads CASSFLAGRSLYEQYF. CDR3 DNA: TGTGCCAGCAGTTTCCTAGCGGGGCGGTCCCTCTACGAGCAGTACTTC.

This clonotype was recorded many times. The rearrangement joins TRBV2 to TRBJ2-1; D is tentatively TRBD1 or TRBD2 (5 bases each). Trimming removed 6 bases from V and 5 bases from J, with 17 bases in between. The germline CDR1 and CDR2 sequences are SNHLY and FYNNEI. The CDR3 is made up of 15 amino acids. CDR3 coding DNA: TGTGCCAGCAGCGGGACGATCGTACCTCACAATGAGCAGTTCTTC. This codes for CASSGTIVPHNEQFF. Full variable domain (outside the CDR3, taken from reference TRBV2 and TRBJ2-1): EPEVTQTPSHQVTQMGQEVILRCVPISNHLYFYWYRQILGQKVEFLVSFYNNEISEKSEIFDDQFSVERPDGSNFTLKIRSTKLEDSAMYFCASSGTIVPHNEQFFGPGTRLTVL.

The V call is TRBV5-1, the J call TRBJ2-1, with 8 nucleotides matching TRBD2. The CDR3 has 15 amino acids. V trimming: 3 bases; J trimming: 8 bases; junction bases outside the gene matches: 10. Germline CDR1 and CDR2: SGHRS and YFSETQ. The CDR3 is CASSSQAGGGDEQFF. The CDR3 nucleotides read TGCGCCAGCAGCTCCCAGGCGGGGGGCGGTGATGAGCAGTTCTTC.

The chain carries TRBV25-1 and TRBJ2-1; D is possibly TRBD2 (6 bases). Germline lookup yields CDR1 MGHDK and CDR2 SYGVNS. The CDR3 runs to 16 residues. V was clipped by 4 bases and J by 0 bases, with 13 bases between them. The CDR3 DNA reads as TGTGCCAGCAGTGTTACCGGACTACCCTCCTACAATGAGCAGTTCTTC. Amino acid sequence: CASSVTGLPSYNEQFF.

V gene TRBV27 combines with J gene TRBJ2-7; 7 bases map to TRBD2. V shed 5 bases and J 2 bases; nucleotides not matched to a gene: 6. The germline V gene encodes CDR1 MNHEY and CDR2 SMNVEV (reference sequence). CDR3 size: 14 residues. CDR3 residues: CASSRLAETYEQYF. The CDR3, as DNA: TGTGCCAGCAGTCGCCTAGCGGAGACCTACGAGCAGTACTTC.